These 8 T cell receptor beta chains share one sample of origin, sequenced in a study of patients and donors after allogeneic stem cell transplantation. TCRdb re-derived calls from the RT-PCR reads in MiXCR, one entry per CDR3 protein. The sample includes approximately 170,000 distinct CDR3 sequences, over 25% of them seen just once. The sequencing input was blood, either unsorted or a sorted T cell fraction (not recorded which). The receptors shown here come from a human donor who was either an allogeneic HSCT recipient or a stem cell or donor lymphocyte infusion donor (not recorded which). It is not recorded whose cells these are; they may come from a transplant donor.

This clonotype was counted ten times or more. This chain uses TRBV5-1 with TRBJ1-5; 7 bases line up with TRBD1. This CDR3 spans 15 amino acids. Germline CDR1 reads SGHRS; CDR2 reads YFSETQ. Unmatched junction bases numbered 3, after V lost 0 bases and J lost 3 bases. This CDR3 is CASSLEGAPNQPQHF. CDR3 sequence (DNA): TGCGCCAGCAGCTTGGAGGGGGCCCCCAATCAGCCCCAGCATTTT.

This clonotype was seen only a few times. The chain links TRBV5-1 to TRBJ2-2; D not certain. This CDR3 contains 15 residues. Between the trimmed V and J ends, which lost 0 bases and 7 bases, there was a span of 13 bases. Germline CDR1 SGHRS, CDR2 YFSETQ. This CDR3 reads CASSLASQTVGELFF. The DNA for the CDR3 is TGCGCCAGCAGCTTGGCATCCCAGACGGTCGGGGAGCTGTTTTTT.

This clonotype appeared a few times. The gene calls are TRBV10-3 and TRBJ1-5; unclear D gene. Trimming pared 0 bases from V and 7 bases from J, leaving 13 bases between. Germline V CDR1 and CDR2: ENHRY, SYGVKD. This CDR3 comprises 15 residues. CDR3 in amino acids: CAISESIVRRQPQHF. DNA for the CDR3: TGTGCCATCAGTGAGTCGATTGTGCGCCGGCAGCCCCAGCATTTT.

This clonotype has just a few counts. The chain couples TRBV29-1 to TRBJ2-7, with TRBD1 matching 8 bases. V trimming: 3 bases; J trimming: 6 bases; junction bases outside the gene matches: 4. CDR1 and CDR2 from the germline V gene are SQVTM and ANQGSEA. CDR3 length: 12 residues. DNA of the CDR3: TGCAGCGTTGACTATACAGGGGGCGAGCAGTACTTC. Encoded protein: CSVDYTGGEQYF.

The V gene is TRBV7-9, the J gene TRBJ2-1; the match to TRBD2 covers 7 bases. V gave up 4 bases and J gave up 8 bases; unmatched junction bases: 2. Germline CDR1 reads SEHNR; CDR2 reads FQNEAQ (reference sequence). This CDR3 comprises 12 residues. CDR3 residues: CASSSLADEQFF. CDR3 nucleotides: TGTGCCAGCAGCTCTCTAGCGGATGAGCAGTTCTTC.

The chain combines TRBV20-1 with TRBJ1-6; D remains ambiguous. The V and J ends lost 0 bases and 6 bases respectively, with 18 bases between them. The CDR3 has 17 amino acids. Looked up from germline, CDR1 is DFQATT and CDR2 is SNEGSKA (reference sequence). The CDR3 is CSARDMENPSPNSPLHF. The CDR3 DNA sequence: TGCAGTGCTAGAGATATGGAAAACCCTAGTCCTAATTCACCCCTCCACTTT.

The J gene is TRBJ2-1, the V gene TRBV12-3 or TRBV12-4; 11 bases match TRBD2. This CDR3 is 15 amino acids long. The V and J ends lost 6 bases and 8 bases, in that order; junction bases with no gene match: 9. The CDR3 is CASRPLAGEGDEQFF. Written as DNA, the CDR3 is TGTGCCAGCAGACCACTAGCGGGGGAGGGAGATGAGCAGTTCTTC.

V and J are TRBV19 and TRBJ2-1; the D gene is possibly TRBD1 (6 bases). CDR1 is LNHDA and CDR2 is SQIVND in the germline V gene (reference sequence). The CDR3 contains 17 residues. Trimming removed 0 bases at V and 2 bases at J, with 14 bases between. The chain's CDR3 is CASSIDPPGVAYNEQFF. The CDR3 DNA sequence: TGTGCCAGTAGTATAGATCCCCCAGGGGTAGCCTACAATGAGCAGTTCTTC.